These T cell receptor beta chains were read from a single sample in a study of blood T cell repertoires in COVID-19. Here immunoSEQ multiplex PCR was the method, and the copy in TCRdb shows in-frame clones only, minus some. The sample carries about 140,000 clones, roughly 78% recorded once. The sequenced sample consisted of peripheral blood. The source is a man aged 60 to 75 with acute or convalescent COVID-19. Each CDR3 is given with its conserved first and last residue. A D gene is named only where the DNA matches it firmly. The size field is filled for only some rows; it gives once, few, many or a size class.

TRBJ2-1	TRBD2	TRBV29-1	few	CSVGGEGEQFF	TGCAGCGTTGGAGGGGAGGGGGAGCAGTTCTTC
TRBJ1-2	NA	TRBV28	NA	CASQGGNYGYTF	TGTGCCAGCCAAGGGGGTAACTATGGCTACACCTTC
TRBJ1-1	NA	TRBV7-9	NA	CASSLSGSKTEAFF	TGTGCCAGCAGCTTAAGTGGGAGTAAGACTGAAGCTTTCTTT
TRBJ2-5	NA	TRBV5-1	NA	CASSPGTGVETQYF	TGCGCCAGCAGCCCTGGTACGGGGGTAGAGACCCAGTACTTC
TRBJ2-2	NA	TRBV4-3	NA	CASSQEGLPSPGELFF	TGCGCCAGCAGCCAAGAGGGACTTCCTTCACCCGGGGAGCTGTTTTTT
TRBJ2-2	TRBD2	TRBV27	NA	CASSAQTSGSTGELFF	TGTGCCAGCAGCGCACAGACTAGCGGGAGTACCGGGGAGCTGTTTTTT
TRBJ2-2	NA	TRBV5-1	NA	CASSLSRTGELFF	TGCGCCAGCAGCCTCAGTCGTACCGGGGAGCTGTTTTTT
TRBJ1-2	TRBD1	TRBV18	NA	CASSDRRLNYGYTF	TGTGCCAGCTCGGACAGGAGGTTAAATTATGGCTACACCTTC
TRBJ2-1	NA	TRBV5-1	few	CASSTGTVNEQFF	TGCGCCAGCAGCACCGGGACTGTAAATGAGCAGTTCTTC
TRBJ2-3	NA	TRBV6-6	NA	CASSSGQSTDTQYF	TGTGCCAGCAGTTCCGGACAGAGCACAGATACGCAGTATTTT